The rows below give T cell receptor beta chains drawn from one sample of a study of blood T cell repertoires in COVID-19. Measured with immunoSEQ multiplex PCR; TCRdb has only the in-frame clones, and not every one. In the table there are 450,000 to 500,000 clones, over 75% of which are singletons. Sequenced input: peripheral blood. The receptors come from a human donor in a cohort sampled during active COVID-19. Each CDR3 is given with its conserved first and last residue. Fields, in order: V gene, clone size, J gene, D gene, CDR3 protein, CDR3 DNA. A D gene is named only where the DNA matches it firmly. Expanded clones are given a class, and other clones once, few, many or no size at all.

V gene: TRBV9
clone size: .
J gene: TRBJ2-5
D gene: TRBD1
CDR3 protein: CASSVGDRGKETQYF
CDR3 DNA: TGTGCCAGCAGCGTAGGGGACAGGGGTAAAGAGACCCAGTACTTC

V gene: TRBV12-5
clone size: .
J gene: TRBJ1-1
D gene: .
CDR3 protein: CASGPEGGTEAFF
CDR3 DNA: TGTGCTAGTGGTCCGGAGGGGGGGACTGAAGCTTTCTTT

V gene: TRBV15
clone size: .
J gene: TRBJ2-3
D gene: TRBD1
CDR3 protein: CATSRLGQGRGGTDTQYF
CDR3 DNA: TGTGCCACCAGCAGACTTGGACAGGGAAGGGGTGGCACAGATACGCAGTATTTT

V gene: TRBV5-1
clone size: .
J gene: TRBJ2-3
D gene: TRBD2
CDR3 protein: CASSPGGTSRSTDTQYF
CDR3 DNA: TGCGCCAGCAGCCCGGGGGGGACTAGCCGGAGCACAGATACGCAGTATTTT

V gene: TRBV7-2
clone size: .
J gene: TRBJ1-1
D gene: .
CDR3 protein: CASSLVRGMNTEAFF
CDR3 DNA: TGTGCCAGCAGCTTAGTCCGGGGGATGAACACTGAAGCTTTCTTT

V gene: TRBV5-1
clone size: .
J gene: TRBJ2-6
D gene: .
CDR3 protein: CASSLGTAGPSGANVLTF
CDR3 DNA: TGCGCCAGCAGCTTGGGTACGGCAGGCCCCTCTGGGGCCAACGTCCTGACTTTC

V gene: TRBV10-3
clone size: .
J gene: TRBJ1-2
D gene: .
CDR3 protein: CAIGQTSDYGYTF
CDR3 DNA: TGTGCCATCGGACAGACTTCGGACTATGGCTACACCTTC

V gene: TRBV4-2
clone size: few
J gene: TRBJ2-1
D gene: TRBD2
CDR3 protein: CASSLSGPYNEQFF
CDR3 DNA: TGTGCCAGCAGCCTTAGCGGGCCCTACAATGAGCAGTTCTTC

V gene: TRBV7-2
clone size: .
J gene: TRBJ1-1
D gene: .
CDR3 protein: CASSFGVTEAFF
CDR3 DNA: TGTGCCAGCAGCTTCGGGGTTACTGAAGCTTTCTTT

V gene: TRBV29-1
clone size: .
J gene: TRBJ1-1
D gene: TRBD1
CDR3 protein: CSVVEGQGVSEAFF
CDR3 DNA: TGCAGCGTTGTGGAGGGACAGGGAGTCTCTGAAGCTTTCTTT

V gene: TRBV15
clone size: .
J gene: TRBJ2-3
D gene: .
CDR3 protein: CATRPRGSRDTQYF
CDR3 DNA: TGTGCCACCAGACCACGGGGGTCTCGAGATACGCAGTATTTT